This T cell receptor beta chain originates from a study of radiotherapy plus CTLA-4 blockade in lung cancer (dated by TCRdb to the late 2010s). Background on the whole study: Among the enrolled patients, about 19% had an objective response, and 31% reached disease control.

General study outcomes and caveats: The strongest predictors of response were reported to be early dynamic shifts in blood T cell clones along with a rise in serum interferon-beta following radiation. After treatment with radiotherapy and ipilimumab, TCR clones that originated in tumors expanded in peripheral blood.

As for this clone: Its binding antigen is unknown. No much larger clone is present one base from it, and per-base qualities are unavailable.

V is pruned by 0 bases and J by 4 bases, leaving 6 bases of the junction without a gene match. The CDR3 spans 16 residues, from the cysteine through the phenylalanine. CDR3 DNA is the only sequence kept; it has 48 bases, read in frame from the first base. CDR1 and CDR2 were assigned from the germline V gene as SGDLS and YYNGEE. The library was built by means of the immunoSEQ multiplex PCR assay. TCRdb carries this immuneACCESS record with in-frame sequences only. Its versions omit some clonotypes, under half of them owing to an unresolved V gene in the studies checked, with the rest unexplained. The sample contains tens of thousands of clones, around 84% of them found a single time. Of the sample, just over 0.85% falls within the top ten clones. Focal radiation therapy combined with CTLA-4 blockade (ipilimumab) was tested in patients with chemo-refractory metastatic non-small-cell lung cancer.

This TCR was sampled from a human donor with non-small cell lung cancer who had stable disease on radiotherapy plus ipilimumab. The chain couples TRBV9 to TRBJ2-3; 9 of the junction bases match TRBD2. The sequenced sample was peripheral blood, obtained from a patient treated with radiotherapy plus ipilimumab. The sequence in DNA is TGTGCCAGCAGCGTAGGGAGCGGGGGGTTTTCAGATACGCAGTATTTT. It codes for CASSVGSGGFSDTQYF.